This TCR beta chain came from a study of prognosis after radiotherapy for stage I lung cancer. Study-wide context: Early 2018 to early 2019 saw enrollment of stage I non-small cell lung cancer patients. Approximately 14 of the patients were found to have newly diagnosed primary stage I lung tumors, and a few were living with oligometastatic NSCLC after surgical resection of the primary tumor.

General study findings and limits: Some patients went on to develop distant metastases. Their Shannon entropy after stereotactic body radiation therapy was lower, and its change from baseline was also lower.

Two-round multiplex PCR on genomic DNA was the method by which TCR beta CDR3 was amplified. Amplification in first-round PCR relied on primers specific to each TRBV and TRBJ gene. TCRdb passed the multiplex PCR reads through MiXCR, listing each CDR3 protein once. The table lists approximately 14,000 distinct CDR3 sequences, roughly 50% of them singletons. Regarding this clonotype: The antigen is undetermined.

Trimming removed 0 bases from V and 2 bases from J; junction bases left unmatched: 8. The CDR3 totals 18 residues. Per the germline V gene, CDR1 is MNHNY and CDR2 is SVGAGI (reference sequence). The sequences come from PBMCs, collected before or after stereotactic body radiation therapy (not recorded which). The sequence was collected from a donor over 45 with non-small cell lung cancer. This chain joins TRBV6-6 and TRBJ1-3; 9 bases match TRBD1. The CDR3 is CASSYSTGGSLAGNTIYF. CDR3 in DNA: TGTGCCAGCAGTTACTCGACAGGGGGAAGTTTGGCTGGAAACACCATATATTTT.